Sequencing of this TCR beta chain was carried out in a study of blood T cell repertoires in COVID-19. Overall study: Some COVID-19 samples were acute and others convalescent; all came from the United States, Italy and Spain.

Trimming cost V 7 bases and J 0 bases, with 7 bases left between them. Germline V gives CDR1 SNHLY, CDR2 FYNNEI. The CDR3 runs 13 residues. Assay: immunoSEQ multiplex PCR; the TCRdb copy retains only in-frame clones and omits some. The data contain around 180,000 clones, 70% to 90% of them singletons. The clonotype comes from a human donor with active or convalescent COVID-19. The donor label of this sample is uncertain. The rearrangement joins TRBV2 to TRBJ1-3; D remains ambiguous. The sample consisted of peripheral blood. The CDR3 coding sequence is TGTGCCAGCATGAGGTCCTCTGGAAACACCATATATTTT. Amino acid sequence: CASMRSSGNTIYF.